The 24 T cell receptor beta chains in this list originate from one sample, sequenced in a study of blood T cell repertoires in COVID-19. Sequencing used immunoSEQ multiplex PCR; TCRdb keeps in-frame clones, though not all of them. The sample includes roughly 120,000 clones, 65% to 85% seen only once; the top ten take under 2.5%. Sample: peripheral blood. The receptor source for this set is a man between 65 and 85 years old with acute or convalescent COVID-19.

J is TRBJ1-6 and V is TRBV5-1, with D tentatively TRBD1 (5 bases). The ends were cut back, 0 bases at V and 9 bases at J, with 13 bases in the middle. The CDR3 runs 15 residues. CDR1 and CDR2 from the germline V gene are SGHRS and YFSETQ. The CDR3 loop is CASSLDAGPGSPLHF. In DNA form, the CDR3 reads TGCGCCAGCAGCTTGGATGCAGGGCCAGGTTCACCCCTCCACTTT.

CDR3 coding DNA: TGTGCCAGCAGCTTATCCGGGACAGGCAGCTACGAGCAGTACTTC. This gives the protein CASSLSGTGSYEQYF. This chain joins TRBV13 and TRBJ2-7; 8 bases map to TRBD1. V shed 2 bases, J shed 3 bases, and the junction held 6 bases outside the gene matches. This CDR3 spans 15 amino acids. Germline values: CDR1 PRHDT, CDR2 FYEKMQ (reference sequence).

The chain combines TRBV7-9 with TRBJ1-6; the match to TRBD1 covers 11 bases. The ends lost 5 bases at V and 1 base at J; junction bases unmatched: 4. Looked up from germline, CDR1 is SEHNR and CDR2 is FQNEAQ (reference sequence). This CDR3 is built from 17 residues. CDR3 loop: CASSRDRGKSYNSPLHF. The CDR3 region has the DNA TGTGCCAGCAGCCGGGACAGGGGGAAATCCTATAATTCACCCCTCCACTTT.

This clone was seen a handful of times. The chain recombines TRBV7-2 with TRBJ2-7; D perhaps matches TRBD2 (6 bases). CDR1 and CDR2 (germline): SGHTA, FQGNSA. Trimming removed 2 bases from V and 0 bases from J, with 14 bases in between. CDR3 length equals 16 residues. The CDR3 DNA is TGTGCCAGCAGCTTAAGTGCAGGAGGGACCTCCTACGAGCAGTACTTC. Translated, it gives CASSLSAGGTSYEQYF. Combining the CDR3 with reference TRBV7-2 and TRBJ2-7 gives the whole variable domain GAGVSQSPSNKVTEKGKDVELRCDPISGHTALYWYRQSLGQGLEFLIYFQGNSAPDKSGLPSDRFSAERTGGSVSTLTIQRTQQEDSAVYLCASSLSAGGTSYEQYFGPGTRLTVT.

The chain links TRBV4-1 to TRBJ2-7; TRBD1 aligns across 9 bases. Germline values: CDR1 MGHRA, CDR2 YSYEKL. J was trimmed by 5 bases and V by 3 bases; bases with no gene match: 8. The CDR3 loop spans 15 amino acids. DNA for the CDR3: TGCGCCAGCAGCCATCCCTGGACAGGGGAGGACGAGCAGTACTTC. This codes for CASSHPWTGEDEQYF.

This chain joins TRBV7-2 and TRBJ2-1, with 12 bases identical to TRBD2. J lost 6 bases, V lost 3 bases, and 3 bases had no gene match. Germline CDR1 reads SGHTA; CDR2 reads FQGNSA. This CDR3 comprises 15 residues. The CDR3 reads CASSLTSGGFNEQFF. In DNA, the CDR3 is TGTGCCAGCAGCTTGACTAGCGGGGGATTCAATGAGCAGTTCTTC.

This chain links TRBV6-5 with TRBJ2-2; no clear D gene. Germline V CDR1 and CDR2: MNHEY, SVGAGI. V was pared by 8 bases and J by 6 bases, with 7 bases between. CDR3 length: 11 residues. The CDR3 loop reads CASSVAGELFF. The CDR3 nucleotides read TGTGCCAGCTCGGTCGCCGGGGAGCTGTTTTTT.

CDR3 nucleotide sequence: TGCGCCAGCAGTGACCCAGACACAGATACGCAGTATTTT. Protein product: CASSDPDTDTQYF. J is TRBJ2-3 and V is TRBV10-1; D unresolved. The V gene's germline CDR1 is WNHNN and CDR2 SYGVQD (reference sequence). CDR3 length: 13 residues. V gave up 3 bases and J gave up 2 bases, with 6 bases separating them.

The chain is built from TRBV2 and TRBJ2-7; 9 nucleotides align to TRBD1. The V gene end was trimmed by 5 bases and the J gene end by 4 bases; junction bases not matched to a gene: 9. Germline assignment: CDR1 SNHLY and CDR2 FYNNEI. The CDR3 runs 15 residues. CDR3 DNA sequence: TGTGCCAGCAGTCCACCGGGACAGGGTGTATACGAGCAGTACTTC. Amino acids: CASSPPGQGVYEQYF. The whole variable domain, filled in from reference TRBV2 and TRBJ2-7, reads EPEVTQTPSHQVTQMGQEVILRCVPISNHLYFYWYRQILGQKVEFLVSFYNNEISEKSEIFDDQFSVERPDGSNFTLKIRSTKLEDSAMYFCASSPPGQGVYEQYFGPGTRLTVT.

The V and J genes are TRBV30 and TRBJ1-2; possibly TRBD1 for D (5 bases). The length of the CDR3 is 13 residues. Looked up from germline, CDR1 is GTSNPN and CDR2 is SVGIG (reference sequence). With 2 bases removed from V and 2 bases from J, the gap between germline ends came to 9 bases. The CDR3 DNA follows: TGTGCCTGGAGTAGGCGGGGGAACTATGGCTACACCTTC. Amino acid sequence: CAWSRRGNYGYTF. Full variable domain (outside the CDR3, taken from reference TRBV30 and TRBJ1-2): SQTIHQWPATLVQPVGSPLSLECTVEGTSNPNLYWYRQAAGRGLQLLFYSVGIGQISSEVPQNLSASRPQDRQFILSSKKLLLSDSGFYLCAWSRRGNYGYTFGSGTRLTVV.

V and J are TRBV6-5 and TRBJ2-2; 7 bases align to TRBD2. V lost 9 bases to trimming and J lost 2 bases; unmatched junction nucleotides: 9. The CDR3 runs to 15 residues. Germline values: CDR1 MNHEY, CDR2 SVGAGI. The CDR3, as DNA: TGTGCCAGTAGAGGACTAGGCCAAAACACCGGGGAGCTGTTTTTT. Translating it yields CASRGLGQNTGELFF.

CDR3 DNA: TGTGCCAGCAGCCTAGACAGGGTGCGGTATGGCTACACCTTC. Translating gives CASSLDRVRYGYTF. This rearrangement joins TRBV6-5 to TRBJ1-2; 7 bases map to TRBD1. The CDR3 runs to 14 residues. The V gene end was trimmed by 6 bases and the J gene end by 5 bases; junction bases not matched to a gene: 9. Looked up from germline, CDR1 is MNHEY and CDR2 is SVGAGI.

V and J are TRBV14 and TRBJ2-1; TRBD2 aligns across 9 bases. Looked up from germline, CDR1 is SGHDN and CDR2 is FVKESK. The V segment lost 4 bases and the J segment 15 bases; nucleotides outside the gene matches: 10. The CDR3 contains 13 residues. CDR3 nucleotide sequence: TGTGCCAGCAGCCGACAGCGGGGGGTGGATCCGTTCTTC. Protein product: CASSRQRGVDPFF.

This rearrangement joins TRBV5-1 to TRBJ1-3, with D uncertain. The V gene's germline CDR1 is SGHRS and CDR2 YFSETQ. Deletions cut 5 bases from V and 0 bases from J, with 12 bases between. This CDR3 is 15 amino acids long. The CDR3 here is CASSSGAFSGNTIYF. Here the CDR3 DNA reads TGCGCCAGCAGTTCAGGTGCATTCTCTGGAAACACCATATATTTT.

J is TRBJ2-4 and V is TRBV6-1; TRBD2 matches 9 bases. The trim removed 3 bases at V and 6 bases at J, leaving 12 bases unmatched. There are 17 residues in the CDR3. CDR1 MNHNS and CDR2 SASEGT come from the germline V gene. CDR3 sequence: CASSDLARGGRGNIQYF. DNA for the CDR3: TGTGCCAGCAGTGATTTGGCGCGGGGGGGCCGCGGAAACATTCAGTACTTC.

CDR3 loop: CASSSSGGSWGRTDTQYF. For the CDR3, the DNA is TGTGCCAGCAGCTCTAGCGGGGGGTCCTGGGGACGCACAGATACGCAGTATTTT. This sequence joins TRBV11-2 and TRBJ2-3; 11 bases are shared with TRBD2. Per germline, CDR1 SGHAT and CDR2 FQNNGV. J was trimmed by 1 base and V by 4 bases; bases with no gene match: 10. The CDR3 sequence is 18 residues long.

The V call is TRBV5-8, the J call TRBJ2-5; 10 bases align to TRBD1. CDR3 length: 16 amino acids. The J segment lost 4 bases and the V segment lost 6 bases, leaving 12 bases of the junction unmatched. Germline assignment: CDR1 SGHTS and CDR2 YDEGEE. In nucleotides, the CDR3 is TGTGCCAGCACCGTACCGGGACAGGGGTATGGAGAGACCCAGTACTTC. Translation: CASTVPGQGYGETQYF. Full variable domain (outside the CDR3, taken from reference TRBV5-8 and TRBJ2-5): EAGVTQSPTHLIKTRGQQATLRCSPISGHTSVYWYQQALGLGLQFLLWYDEGEERNRGNFPPRFSGRQFPNYSSELNVNALELEDSALYLCASTVPGQGYGETQYFGPGTRLLVL.

The CDR3 coding sequence is TGTGCCAGCAGTGATCCTTATACTGAAGCTTTCTTT. As protein: CASSDPYTEAFF. The chain uses TRBV6-1 and TRBJ1-1, with D unresolved. Per germline, CDR1 MNHNS and CDR2 SASEGT. V gave up 3 bases and J gave up 5 bases, with 7 bases separating them. This CDR3 contains 12 residues.

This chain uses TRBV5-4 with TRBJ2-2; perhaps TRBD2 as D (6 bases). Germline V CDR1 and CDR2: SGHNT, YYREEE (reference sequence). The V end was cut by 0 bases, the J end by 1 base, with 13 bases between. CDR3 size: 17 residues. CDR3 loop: CASSLAGGRGNTGELFF. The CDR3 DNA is TGTGCCAGCAGCTTGGCCGGCGGGCGGGGGAACACCGGGGAGCTGTTTTTT.

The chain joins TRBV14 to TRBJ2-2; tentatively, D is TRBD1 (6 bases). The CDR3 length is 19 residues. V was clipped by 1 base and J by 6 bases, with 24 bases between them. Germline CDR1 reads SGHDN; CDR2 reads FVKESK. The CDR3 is CASSQVGTLGSGMAGELFF. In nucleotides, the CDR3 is TGTGCCAGCAGCCAAGTTGGGACATTAGGGTCCGGAATGGCCGGGGAGCTGTTTTTT. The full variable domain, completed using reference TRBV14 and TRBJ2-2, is EAGVTQFPSHSVIEKGQTVTLRCDPISGHDNLYWYRRVMGKEIKFLLHFVKESKQDESGMPNNRFLAERTGGTYSTLKVQPAELEDSGVYFCASSQVGTLGSGMAGELFFGEGSRLTVL.

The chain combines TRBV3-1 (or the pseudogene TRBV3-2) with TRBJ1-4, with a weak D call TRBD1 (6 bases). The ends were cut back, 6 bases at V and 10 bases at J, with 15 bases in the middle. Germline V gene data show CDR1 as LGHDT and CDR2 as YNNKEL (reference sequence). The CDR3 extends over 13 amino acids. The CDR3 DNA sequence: TGTGCCAGCAGGGCGAGGGACAACGGAAAACTGTTTTTT. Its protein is CASRARDNGKLFF.

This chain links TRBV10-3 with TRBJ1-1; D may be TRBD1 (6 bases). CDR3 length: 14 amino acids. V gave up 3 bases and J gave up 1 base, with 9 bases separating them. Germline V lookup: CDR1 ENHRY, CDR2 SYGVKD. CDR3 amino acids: CAISDKTGNTEAFF. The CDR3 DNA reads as TGTGCCATCAGTGACAAGACAGGGAACACTGAAGCTTTCTTT.

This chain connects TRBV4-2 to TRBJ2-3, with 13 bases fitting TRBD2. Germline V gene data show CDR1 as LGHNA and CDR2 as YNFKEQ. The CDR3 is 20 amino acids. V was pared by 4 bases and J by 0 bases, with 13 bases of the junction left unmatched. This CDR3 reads CASSRGTSGALYPSTDTQYF. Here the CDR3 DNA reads TGTGCCAGCAGCCGTGGGACTAGCGGGGCCCTATACCCTAGCACAGATACGCAGTATTTT.

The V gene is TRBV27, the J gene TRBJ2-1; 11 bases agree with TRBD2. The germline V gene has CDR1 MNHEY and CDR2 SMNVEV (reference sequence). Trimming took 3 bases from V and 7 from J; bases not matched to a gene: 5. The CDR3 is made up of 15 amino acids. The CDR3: CASSFFSGGANEQFF. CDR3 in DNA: TGTGCCAGCAGTTTCTTTAGCGGGGGGGCAAATGAGCAGTTCTTC.